The subject of this entry is one T cell receptor (beta chain). It lacks a known antigen. No base-level quality is on record; no much larger clone is a single base apart. The sample originates from a study of cytomegalovirus exposure and HLA in healthy donors listed by TCRdb under 2017. In the study overall: According to a later analysis, the 120 or so validation repertoires were produced on the same platform as the approximately 620 repertoires of the first cohort. The study was designed to test whether signatures of past pathogen exposure could be identified by cataloging public T cell receptors. In addition to the first cohort of around 670 subjects, a separate validation cohort of over 90 different subjects was used. The study combined high-throughput TCR immunosequencing, statistical association of individual TCRs with disease status, and machine learning to predict cytomegalovirus infection status. Results and caveats for the whole study, not just this receptor: In both the original and validation cohorts, the classifier was reported to diagnose cytomegalovirus status with high specificity and sensitivity. A later analysis found that TCRs clustered in the first cohort also tended to co-occur in the roughly 110 validation repertoires, with more than 90% of cluster scores above 0. In vitro tests confirmed that a few of the cytomegalovirus-associated TCR beta chains recognize cytomegalovirus antigens. Most TCR sequences were observed very rarely across donors, whereas some public TCRs were present in many individuals. The study gave a list of under 200 TCR beta chains associated with cytomegalovirus. The authors suggested that the approach could potentially be extended to other disease states and immunological phenotypes. All 130 or so repertoires were used to score co-occurrence in the validation cohort in a later analysis, because that analysis had no HLA typing for the cohort.

Receptors were amplified or captured by the immunoSEQ multiplex PCR assay. In the paper's pipeline: A statistical classification framework was developed to diagnose cytomegalovirus status using the catalog of TCR beta chain sequences. TCRdb retrieved this table from immuneACCESS and kept in-frame rearrangements only. Not all clones are present; in checked studies, unresolved V genes account for under half, and no reason is known for the remainder. V, J and clone size derive from that table, while D and trimming were established from the DNA sequence. This sample is represented by about 110,000 clones; about 88% of them were singletons. The top ten clonotypes cover less than 2% of the sample. Separate from the roughly 650-subject first cohort, the validation cohort of some 130 subjects was the group to which the donors belonged. Trimming takes 6 bases from V and 5 bases from J, and the germline ends sit 5 bases apart. The CDR3 spans 11 residues, from the cysteine through the phenylalanine. The entry retains the CDR3 DNA only, 33 bases that are in frame from base 1. CDR1 and CDR2 are read off the germline V gene as ENHRY and SYGVKD.

This clonotype was obtained from a woman aged 18 to 35 in good health and CMV-seropositive. Sequencing was carried out using PBMCs. The chain joins TRBV10-3 to TRBJ1-3; the D gene cannot be named for sure. The nucleotide sequence reads TGTGCCATCAGGTCCAGAAACACCATATATTTT. Its coded protein is CAIRSRNTIYF.